The 23 T cell receptor beta chains below were found in one sample sequenced in a study of T cells in Graves' hyperthyroidism and ophthalmopathy. The investigators amplified TCR beta CDR3 regions from RNA transcripts. First-round RT-PCR targeting the TCR CDR3 was performed with the HTBI primer set. TCRdb analysed the multiplex PCR reads with MiXCR anew, one entry per CDR3 protein. Here the sample spans under 600,000 distinct CDR3 sequences, 15% to 20% being singletons. Sequenced sample: blood. Receptors originate from a woman between 35 and 50 years old with Graves' ophthalmopathy.

There are a few counts of this clonotype. The genes are TRBV12-3 or TRBV12-4 and TRBJ1-2; 8 positions match TRBD1. V lost 2 bases to trimming and J lost 1 base; unmatched junction nucleotides: 6. The CDR3 contains 16 residues. The CDR3 loop reads CASSLPGTGVNYGYTF. The DNA of the CDR3 is TGTGCCAGCAGTTTACCCGGGACAGGAGTTAACTATGGCTACACCTTC.

This clonotype was recorded a few times. The chain employs TRBV7-6 and TRBJ2-7, with TRBD2 matching over 7 bases. This CDR3 has 15 residues. With 5 bases clipped from V and 3 bases from J, the junction kept 10 bases outside the gene matches. CDR1 SGHVS and CDR2 FNYEAQ come from the germline V gene. The CDR3 DNA reads as TGTGCCAGCAGCCCAGAGCGGGGACCGGTCTACGAGCAGTACTTC. Its translation is CASSPERGPVYEQYF.

This clonotype was detected a few times. The chain couples TRBV12-3 or TRBV12-4 to TRBJ1-6; maybe TRBD1 (5 bases). The V end lost 6 bases, the J end lost 9 bases, and 9 bases lay between the germline ends. There are 12 residues in the CDR3. The CDR3 coding sequence is TGTGCCAGCAGCTCGGACACTTCACCCCTCCACTTT. It yields the protein CASSSDTSPLHF.

As for this clonotype: This may be a read error: a much more frequent sequence differs by one nucleotide. The gene calls are TRBV5-1 and TRBJ2-1, with TRBD1 identical over 11 bases. V lost 4 bases and J lost 9; bases outside the gene matches: 9. Germline V gene lookup returns CDR1 SGHRS and CDR2 YFSETQ. The CDR3 runs to 15 residues. The CDR3 is CASSKDRGPASEQFF. The CDR3, as DNA: TGCGCCAGCAGCAAGGACAGGGGGCCTGCGAGTGAGCAGTTCTTC.

The gene calls are TRBV19 and TRBJ1-1; D is perhaps TRBD1 (6 bases). Germline V gene data show CDR1 as LNHDA and CDR2 as SQIVND (reference sequence). CDR3 length equals 14 residues. Trimming pared 7 bases from V and 5 bases from J, leaving 17 bases between. The CDR3 reads CASNAPGGRTEAFF. In DNA form, the CDR3 reads TGTGCCAGTAACGCCCCGGGGGGCCGTACTGAAGCTTTCTTT.

This clonotype was counted between two and nine times. The chain joins TRBV7-2 to TRBJ2-5; TRBD2 aligns across 9 bases. Trimming at V came to 1 base and at J to 5 bases, leaving 8 bases not matched to a gene. CDR1 is SGHTA, CDR2 FQGNSA, per germline. This CDR3 is built from 16 residues. The CDR3 region is CASSLVGSGRGETQYF. The CDR3 bases are TGTGCCAGCAGCTTAGTGGGTAGCGGGAGAGGGGAGACCCAGTACTTC.

This clonotype has a handful of counts. The J gene is TRBJ2-1, the V gene TRBV20-1; D not certain. The V and J ends lost 1 base and 7 bases respectively, with 14 bases between them. This CDR3 is built from 14 residues. CDR1 DFQATT and CDR2 SNEGSKA come from the germline V gene (reference sequence). The CDR3 nucleotides read TGCAGTGCTAGAGGCCCCGGGTCCTTTAATGAGCAGTTCTTC. This codes for CSARGPGSFNEQFF.

The V call is TRBV7-3, the J call TRBJ1-2, with D tentatively TRBD1 (6 bases). CDR3 length equals 15 residues. Germline values: CDR1 SGHTA, CDR2 FQGTGA. V gave up 2 bases and J gave up 4 bases, with 14 bases separating them. CDR3 sequence reads: CASSLGTSLPYGYTF. The CDR3 DNA reads TGTGCCAGCAGCTTAGGGACAAGCCTCCCCTATGGCTACACCTTC.

The chain employs TRBV10-3 and TRBJ2-5, with TRBD2 identical over 8 bases. V gave up 4 bases and J gave up 4 bases; unmatched junction bases: 8. The germline gives CDR1 ENHRY, CDR2 SYGVKD. CDR3 size: 15 residues. The CDR3 DNA is TGTGCCATCAGTGGCCGAACTCTAGCGGGAGAGACCCAGTACTTC. This translates into CAISGRTLAGETQYF.

This clonotype has a count of ten or more. The V call is TRBV6-2 or TRBV6-3, the J call TRBJ2-1; 11 bases are a match to TRBD2. The length of the CDR3 is 16 residues. Trimming removed 3 bases from V and 6 bases from J; junction bases left unmatched: 7. Per germline, CDR1 MNHEY and CDR2 SVGEGT. CDR3 residues: CASSYRWGTSGNEQFF. The CDR3 DNA follows: TGTGCCAGCAGTTATCGGTGGGGGACTAGCGGCAATGAGCAGTTCTTC.

This clonotype was recorded many times. This chain uses TRBV30 with TRBJ1-2; TRBD1 matches 8 bases. Per the germline V gene, CDR1 is GTSNPN and CDR2 is SVGIG (reference sequence). The V segment lost 5 bases and the J segment 4 bases; nucleotides outside the gene matches: 18. The CDR3 has 17 amino acids. For the CDR3, the DNA is TGTGCCTGGGGGGCTGCCCCGACAGGGGCCTCTTCCTATGGCTACACCTTC. It specifies CAWGAAPTGASSYGYTF.

This clonotype was observed a handful of times. The chain uses TRBV30 and TRBJ1-2; 8 bases agree with TRBD1. The germline V gene encodes CDR1 GTSNPN and CDR2 SVGIG (reference sequence). J was trimmed by 8 bases and V by 2 bases; bases with no gene match: 1. The CDR3 has 11 amino acids. CDR3 sequence reads: CAWSPGGGYTF. Here the CDR3 DNA reads TGTGCCTGGAGTCCAGGGGGCGGCTACACCTTC.

As for this clonotype: This may arise from a read error, as a much more abundant clone is one base away. The CDR3 region is CSARRAASTDTQYF. The CDR3 nucleotides are TGCAGTGCTCGAAGGGCGGCGAGCACAGATACGCAGTATTTT. The chain joins TRBV20-1 to TRBJ2-3; no firm D call. CDR1 and CDR2 (germline): DFQATT, SNEGSKA (reference sequence). This CDR3 region has 14 residues. Deletions cut 5 bases from V and 0 bases from J, with 12 bases between.

The J gene is TRBJ2-7, the V gene TRBV11-2; TRBD2 matches 8 bases. In germline, CDR1 is SGHAT, CDR2 FQNNGV. The ends lost 3 bases at V and 4 bases at J; junction bases unmatched: 5. There are 14 residues in the CDR3. In DNA, the CDR3 is TGTGCCAGCAGCTTCCGGGGGGGGCAGTACGAGCAGTACTTC. It encodes CASSFRGGQYEQYF.

This clonotype was observed a few times. V usage is TRBV18 and J usage is TRBJ2-5, with a possible D match to TRBD1 (6 bases). The CDR3 spans 14 residues. Deletions cut 6 bases from V and 3 bases from J, with 14 bases between. CDR1 is KGHSH, CDR2 LQKENI, per germline. Written as DNA, the CDR3 is TGTGCCAGCTCCCCATCCAGACAGGAAGAGACCCAGTACTTC. Protein: CASSPSRQEETQYF.

This clonotype was observed at least ten times. The chain joins TRBV18 to TRBJ2-5; D call uncertain. Trimming cost V 1 base and J 1 base, with 7 bases left between them. From germline, CDR1 is KGHSH and CDR2 LQKENI. This CDR3 comprises 14 residues. CDR3 amino acids: CASSPLGSQETQYF. The CDR3 DNA follows: TGTGCCAGCTCACCACTCGGCAGCCAAGAGACCCAGTACTTC.

The sample holds many counts of this clonotype. The gene calls are TRBV20-1 and TRBJ1-1, with D possibly being TRBD1 (5 bases). The V and J ends lost 5 bases and 6 bases respectively, with 19 bases between them. Germline CDR1 and CDR2: DFQATT and SNEGSKA (reference sequence). The CDR3 is 14 amino acids. The CDR3 region has the DNA TGCAGTGCTGTCGGGAGGGGCGGGGGACCTGAAGCTTTCTTT. This encodes CSAVGRGGGPEAFF.

This clonotype occurred many times. The chain joins TRBV28 to TRBJ2-7, with D perhaps TRBD1 or TRBD2 (5 bases each). Germline V gene data show CDR1 as MDHEN and CDR2 as SYDVKM. V was clipped by 8 bases and J by 6 bases, with 20 bases between them. The CDR3 has 14 amino acids. CDR3 protein: CASLLGAHSGEQYF. For the CDR3, the DNA is TGTGCCAGCTTACTCGGGGCCCACTCCGGCGAGCAGTACTTC.

The rearrangement uses TRBV19 and TRBJ2-3, with D uncertain. There are 16 residues in the CDR3. Germline values: CDR1 LNHDA, CDR2 SQIVND (reference sequence). With 4 bases removed from V and 2 bases from J, the gap between germline ends came to 16 bases. CDR3 amino acids: CASSKQIRSFTDTQYF. Written as DNA, the CDR3 is TGTGCCAGTAGTAAACAGATCCGCTCGTTCACAGATACGCAGTATTTT.

This clonotype has a handful of counts. A much larger clone sits a single nucleotide away, making a read error possible. This chain joins TRBV27 and TRBJ2-2; D is ambiguous. Germline CDR1 reads MNHEY; CDR2 reads SMNVEV (reference sequence). The CDR3 covers 14 residues. V was shortened by 1 base and J by 0 bases, with 3 bases between the two germline ends. CDR3: CASSLFPNTGELFF. For the CDR3, the DNA is TGTGCCAGCAGTTTATTCCCGAACACCGGGGAGCTGTTTTTT.

This chain uses TRBV19 with TRBJ2-7, with 8 bases that match TRBD2. The V gene end was trimmed by 5 bases and the J gene end by 6 bases; junction bases not matched to a gene: 15. CDR1 is LNHDA, CDR2 SQIVND, per germline (reference sequence). The CDR3 sequence is 16 residues long. The CDR3 nucleotides read TGTGCCAGTAGTTATCGGTCGGCTAGCGGGCCTAGCGAGCAGTACTTC. This sequence encodes CASSYRSASGPSEQYF.

For this clonotype: Being one base from a much bigger clone, this may be a read error. The chain uses TRBV30 and TRBJ1-2, with 8 bases identical to TRBD1. The J segment lost 8 bases and the V segment lost 2 bases, leaving 10 bases of the junction unmatched. Germline assignment: CDR1 GTSNPN and CDR2 SVGIG (reference sequence). The CDR3 covers 14 residues. The CDR3 bases are TGTGCCTGGAGTCGGGGCAGGGGGCGGACGGGCTACACCTTC. Translated: CAWSRGRGRTGYTF.

About this clonotype: A read error may explain this, as a much larger clone is one base away. This likely comes from a read error, as the CDR3 has no conserved phenylalanine or tryptophan at its end. The V call is TRBV20-1, the J call TRBJ2-7; the D gene could be TRBD1 or TRBD2 (7 bases each). V shed 5 bases and J shed 6 bases, with 20 bases lying between them. CDR1 and CDR2 from the germline V gene are DFQATT and SNEGSKA (reference sequence). The CDR3 contains 14 residues. CDR3 region: CSARGDSLVGEQYL. The CDR3 DNA follows: TGCAGTGCTCGGGGGGACAGTTTGGTGGGCGAGCAGTACCTC.